This T cell receptor beta chain stems from a study of identical twins (TCRdb year 2016). Study-wide context: To test whether fetal clonotypes persist, the study used deep sequencing on TCR alpha and beta repertoires from monozygotic twins, unrelated adults of various ages, and cord blood. Replicate twin experiments were performed at different times using different library preparation protocols to rule out contamination.

A distance of 14 bases separates the germline ends of V and J, which lose 0 bases and 5 bases respectively. The CDR3 covers 15 residues, taking in both the cysteine and the phenylalanine. The read is trimmed to its CDR3 DNA, 45 bases read in frame from base 1. CDR1 is given as SGHDT and CDR2 as YYEEEE, both from the germline V gene. Every donor was a healthy Caucasian. Three pairs of female monozygotic twins, all aged about 18 to 29 years, made up the twin cohort. CD4+ and CD8+ T cell populations were isolated with positive isolation kits from Invitrogen. Results the study describes overall, beyond this receptor: Because the same donors could not be followed over many years, conclusions were based on cross-sectional statistical analysis. Abundant cord blood beta clonotypes carried fewer insertions; young adult naive repertoires showed a weaker similar trend, while memory repertoires showed none. Zero-insertion analyses could be partly confounded by invariant T cells such as MAIT and iNKT, though diverse VJ usage argued against such confounding for most clonotypes. In beta out-of-frame sequences, excess twin sharing was weaker, because having fewer shared sequences lowered the signal-to-noise ratio. Recombination models systematically underestimated out-of-frame TCR alpha sharing in monozygotic twins but agreed with sharing between unrelated individuals. Compared with coincidental sharing between unrelated individuals, an excess of low generation-probability sequences was observed among out-of-frame TCR alpha sequences shared between twins.

Preparation of the library involved 5' RACE. The instrument given in TCRdb is Illumina HiSeq 2000. A universal primer binding site was added through template switching, and the final cDNA carried a unique molecular identifier so that TCR cDNA molecules could be counted accurately. Specific primers in the conserved constant-segment region were used to synthesize first-strand cDNA for the TCR alpha and beta chains. Each cDNA library was double barcoded, with a SMART-Mk sample barcode plus Illumina barcodes, to control for contamination. TruSeq adapter sequences and Illumina sample barcodes were added in two successive PCR steps. The TCR alpha and beta cDNA libraries were sequenced on the Illumina HiSeq platform using custom primers. Concerning the study's data processing: MiGEC processed the raw reads to extract unique molecular identifiers, while MiXCR was used to determine the CDR3 positions. For each individual, recombination models were inferred using an EM algorithm with the repgenHMM and IGoR tools. The tcR package in R was used for shared clonotype analysis, with sharing normalized by the product of cloneset sizes. Out-of-frame nonproductive sequences were analyzed to study raw recombination free of thymic and clonal selection effects. The public reads were reprocessed in TCRdb via fastp at Q25 and MiXCR, keeping in-frame beta chains. All rows with the same CDR3 protein become a single entry with the most common DNA and genes. It is TCRdb's table, rather than the study itself, that gives the V and J calls and clone size. The sample table contains fewer than 500,000 distinct CDR3 sequences; only one count was recorded for roughly 13% of them. Jointly, the top ten make up more than 0.8% of the sample.

Ten or more counts support this clonotype. The specificity of this receptor is unknown. Base-call qualities are not available, and no considerably larger clone is one nucleotide away. This sample also appeared in a second study, on yellow fever vaccine responses in identical twins. The second investigation adds: According to the authors, the vaccine-induced T cell response in identical twins seemed to be partly convergent and partly specific to each individual. Focusing on identical twins, the study followed the T cell clones that responded to the vaccine, and did so with precision.

Rearrangement joined TRBV5-6 to TRBJ2-5; no D gene call is confident. Sequences were obtained from CD4+ T cells sorted from blood. The TCR sequence derives from a young woman in good health. CDR3 sequence: CASSLGSLNGETQYF. The DNA reads as follows: TGTGCCAGCAGCTTGGGTTCCTTAAATGGGGAGACCCAGTACTTC.